Below, 7 T cell receptor beta chains from the same sample are listed, as sequenced in a study of blood T cell repertoires in COVID-19. Measured with immunoSEQ multiplex PCR; TCRdb has only the in-frame clones, and not every one. Seen here are approximately 120,000 clones, around 80% observed once, and the top ten hold approximately 4.2%. The sequencing sample was made of peripheral blood. The receptors stem from a human donor in a cohort sampled during active or convalescent COVID-19.

This chain joins TRBV5-1 and TRBJ2-2; 10 nucleotides line up with TRBD2. Germline assignment: CDR1 SGHRS and CDR2 YFSETQ. The CDR3 sequence is 14 residues long. V dropped 3 bases and J dropped 8; count of bases not matched to a gene: 4. CDR3 nucleotides: TGCGCCAGCAGCTATTCTAGCGGGAGTGGGGAGCTGTTTTTT. It encodes CASSYSSGSGELFF.

CDR3 loop: CASSLGAGKGAVTDTQYF. CDR3 sequence (DNA): TGTGCCAGCAGCTTAGGTGCAGGGAAGGGGGCCGTGACAGATACGCAGTATTTT. This chain uses TRBV7-9 with TRBJ2-3; TRBD1 aligns across 7 bases. V lost 1 base and J lost 3; bases outside the gene matches: 13. The CDR3 runs to 18 residues. CDR1 and CDR2 (germline): SEHNR, FQNEAQ (reference sequence).

The rearrangement joins TRBV4-1 to TRBJ1-4, with D possibly being TRBD1 (6 bases). CDR1 MGHRA and CDR2 YSYEKL come from the germline V gene. The V gene lost 1 base and the J gene lost 8 bases, with 11 bases spanning the gap. The length of the CDR3 is 14 residues. The CDR3, as DNA: TGCGCCAGCAGCCAAGGGACAGTCAAAGAAAAACTGTTTTTT. Its translation: CASSQGTVKEKLFF.

The chain links TRBV29-1 to TRBJ1-2, with TRBD1 matching over 7 bases. Unmatched junction bases numbered 4, after V lost 7 bases and J lost 5 bases. Germline assignment: CDR1 SQVTM and CDR2 ANQGSEA. The CDR3 covers 11 residues. The CDR3 nucleotides read TGCAGCGACTTGGGACAGTATGGCTACACCTTC. Protein product: CSDLGQYGYTF.

This chain uses TRBV18 with TRBJ2-1, with 11 bases identical to TRBD2. Germline trimming cut 2 bases from V and 5 bases from J; bases unmatched to any gene: 8. The V gene's germline CDR1 is KGHSH and CDR2 LQKENI. The CDR3 has 17 residues. CDR3 nucleotides: TGTGCCAGCTCACCATTGCGGCTAGCGGGAGGAAACAATGAGCAGTTCTTC. This codes for CASSPLRLAGGNNEQFF.

The chain has TRBV5-4 and TRBJ2-1, with 12 bases lining up with TRBD2. CDR3 length equals 15 residues. Losses at the gene ends were 4 bases for V and 7 bases for J; bases not matched to a gene: 6. Per the germline V gene, CDR1 is SGHNT and CDR2 is YYREEE (reference sequence). For the CDR3, the DNA is TGTGCCAGCAGCGCGACTAGCGGGAGACGTAATGAGCAGTTCTTC. Translated: CASSATSGRRNEQFF.

This sequence joins TRBV2 and TRBJ1-2; perhaps TRBD1 as D (5 bases). The CDR3 is 13 residues long. The V and J ends lost 11 bases and 0 bases respectively, with 13 bases between them. Germline CDR1 is SNHLY and CDR2 is FYNNEI. The CDR3 DNA is TGTGCCCAAGGGGCACTCTCTAACTATGGCTACACCTTC. Protein: CAQGALSNYGYTF.